A selection of T cell receptor beta chains follows, all from one sample in a study of graft-versus-host responses after intestinal transplantation. Sequencing used immunoSEQ multiplex PCR; TCRdb keeps in-frame clones, though not all of them. The table records more than 25,000 clones, roughly 82% of them present only once. For these TCRs, the target antigens are not known. The sequences come from unstimulated CD4+ T cells sorted from spleen or lymph node cells, collected before intestinal transplant. The receptor source for this set is a human donor who received an intestinal transplant. The CDR3 runs from the conserved cysteine through the conserved F or W. A D gene is named only where the DNA matches it firmly. Clone size, where shown, is once, few, many, or a class for clones that have expanded.

len: 12
abundance: -
j_gene: TRBJ2-7
d_gene: -
v_gene: TRBV2
CDR3aa: CASRESSYEQYF
CDR3nt: TGTGCCAGCAGGGAAAGCTCCTACGAGCAGTACTTC

len: 15
abundance: -
j_gene: TRBJ2-1
d_gene: TRBD2
v_gene: TRBV7-7
CDR3aa: CASSPGTIAYNEQFF
CDR3nt: TGTGCTAGCAGCCCCGGGACTATTGCCTACAATGAGCAGTTCTTC

len: 15
abundance: -
j_gene: TRBJ1-2
d_gene: -
v_gene: TRBV28
CDR3aa: CASSLPGTVNYGYTF
CDR3nt: TGTGCCAGCAGTTTACCCGGGACCGTTAACTATGGCTACACCTTC

len: 11
abundance: -
j_gene: TRBJ2-1
d_gene: -
v_gene: TRBV2
CDR3aa: CASSKGQGQFF
CDR3nt: TGTGCCAGCAGTAAAGGTCAGGGGCAGTTCTTC

len: 15
abundance: -
j_gene: TRBJ1-5
d_gene: -
v_gene: TRBV5-5
CDR3aa: CASSLTGKNNQPQHF
CDR3nt: TGTGCCAGCAGCTTGACAGGGAAGAACAATCAGCCCCAGCATTTT

len: 15
abundance: -
j_gene: TRBJ2-7
d_gene: TRBD2
v_gene: TRBV11-1
CDR3aa: CASSGTSGGTYEQYF
CDR3nt: TGTGCCAGCAGTGGGACTAGCGGGGGGACCTACGAGCAGTACTTC

len: 14
abundance: once
j_gene: TRBJ2-7
d_gene: -
v_gene: TRBV9
CDR3aa: CASSVTAGPYEQYF
CDR3nt: TGTGCCAGCAGCGTAACGGCGGGACCCTACGAGCAGTACTTC

len: 12
abundance: -
j_gene: TRBJ1-2
d_gene: -
v_gene: TRBV28
CDR3aa: CASSPSNYGYTF
CDR3nt: TGTGCCAGCAGTCCTTCTAACTATGGCTACACCTTC

len: 12
abundance: few
j_gene: TRBJ1-5
d_gene: -
v_gene: TRBV6-8
CDR3aa: CASSCDRTPQHF
CDR3nt: TGTGCCAGCAGTTGTGACAGGACGCCCCAGCATTTT

len: 17
abundance: -
j_gene: TRBJ2-7
d_gene: TRBD1
v_gene: TRBV7-8
CDR3aa: CASSRAGPGQGAHEQYF
CDR3nt: TGTGCCAGCAGCCGAGCAGGTCCGGGACAGGGGGCCCACGAGCAGTACTTC

len: 13
abundance: -
j_gene: TRBJ2-2
d_gene: -
v_gene: TRBV7-7
CDR3aa: CASSLELTGELFF
CDR3nt: TGTGCCAGCAGCTTGGAGCTAACCGGGGAGCTGTTTTTT

len: 12
abundance: -
j_gene: TRBJ2-2
d_gene: -
v_gene: TRBV6-6
CDR3aa: CASSRRAGELFF
CDR3nt: TGTGCCAGCAGCAGACGGGCCGGGGAGCTGTTTTTT

len: 15
abundance: -
j_gene: TRBJ1-5
d_gene: -
v_gene: TRBV28
CDR3aa: CASSQQHGSNQPQHF
CDR3nt: TGTGCCAGCAGTCAACAACATGGGAGCAATCAGCCCCAGCATTTT

len: 12
abundance: -
j_gene: TRBJ2-1
d_gene: -
v_gene: TRBV19
CDR3aa: CASSISYNEQFF
CDR3nt: TGTGCCAGTAGTATCTCTTACAATGAGCAGTTCTTC

len: 12
abundance: -
j_gene: TRBJ2-7
d_gene: -
v_gene: TRBV5-1
CDR3aa: CASSLSSYEQYF
CDR3nt: TGCGCCAGCAGCCTCAGCTCCTACGAGCAGTACTTC

len: 12
abundance: -
j_gene: TRBJ1-3
d_gene: -
v_gene: TRBV19
CDR3aa: CASGTSGNTIYF
CDR3nt: TGTGCCAGTGGGACGTCTGGAAACACCATATATTTT

len: 14
abundance: -
j_gene: TRBJ1-6
d_gene: -
v_gene: TRBV6-8
CDR3aa: CASSEAHINSPLHF
CDR3nt: TGTGCCAGCAGTGAAGCTCACATCAATTCACCCCTCCACTTT

len: 14
abundance: once
j_gene: TRBJ2-3
d_gene: -
v_gene: TRBV5-1
CDR3aa: CASSPGAGTDTQYF
CDR3nt: TGCGCCAGCAGCCCCGGTGCAGGCACAGATACGCAGTATTTT

len: 15
abundance: -
j_gene: TRBJ2-7
d_gene: TRBD2
v_gene: TRBV5-6
CDR3aa: CASGTTLAGAYEQYF
CDR3nt: TGTGCCAGCGGTACCACACTAGCGGGGGCCTACGAGCAGTACTTC

len: 14
abundance: -
j_gene: TRBJ2-5
d_gene: -
v_gene: TRBV5-1
CDR3aa: CASSLVRDQETQYF
CDR3nt: TGCGCCAGCAGCTTGGTGCGGGACCAAGAGACCCAGTACTTC

len: 15
abundance: -
j_gene: TRBJ1-1
d_gene: -
v_gene: TRBV5-1
CDR3aa: CASSLGGFMNTEAFF
CDR3nt: TGCGCCAGCAGCTTGGGGGGCTTCATGAACACTGAAGCTTTCTTT

len: 16
abundance: -
j_gene: TRBJ2-3
d_gene: -
v_gene: TRBV11-1
CDR3aa: CASSLRRAAPGDTQYF
CDR3nt: TGTGCCAGCAGCTTAAGGCGGGCAGCGCCAGGGGATACGCAGTATTTT

len: 14
abundance: -
j_gene: TRBJ2-7
d_gene: -
v_gene: TRBV6-6
CDR3aa: CASSPRGQNYEQYF
CDR3nt: TGTGCCAGCAGTCCGCGGGGACAGAACTACGAGCAGTACTTC

len: 17
abundance: -
j_gene: TRBJ2-3
d_gene: -
v_gene: TRBV7-2
CDR3aa: CASSLGGGRGGTDTQYF
CDR3nt: TGTGCCAGCAGCTTAGGAGGGGGGAGGGGAGGCACAGATACGCAGTATTTT

len: 15
abundance: -
j_gene: TRBJ1-1
d_gene: TRBD1
v_gene: TRBV5-4
CDR3aa: CASRTPGQLNTEAFF
CDR3nt: TGTGCCAGCAGAACCCCGGGACAGCTGAACACTGAAGCTTTCTTT

len: 14
abundance: -
j_gene: TRBJ2-5
d_gene: -
v_gene: TRBV30
CDR3aa: CAWSVVGGRETQYF
CDR3nt: TGTGCCTGGAGTGTAGTGGGTGGTAGGGAGACCCAGTACTTC

len: 14
abundance: -
j_gene: TRBJ1-1
d_gene: TRBD1
v_gene: TRBV6-1
CDR3aa: CASRADRGMTEAFF
CDR3nt: TGTGCCAGCAGAGCGGACAGGGGGATGACTGAAGCTTTCTTT

len: 16
abundance: once
j_gene: TRBJ2-1
d_gene: -
v_gene: TRBV10-3
CDR3aa: CAISESVAGRPNEQFF
CDR3nt: TGTGCCATCAGTGAGTCAGTGGCAGGGAGACCCAATGAGCAGTTCTTC

len: 16
abundance: -
j_gene: TRBJ2-2
d_gene: -
v_gene: TRBV5-1
CDR3aa: CASSAEIAAYTGELFF
CDR3nt: TGCGCCAGCAGCGCCGAGATTGCCGCCTACACCGGGGAGCTGTTTTTT

len: 14
abundance: few
j_gene: TRBJ2-3
d_gene: -
v_gene: TRBV6-1
CDR3aa: CASSERGRTDTQYF
CDR3nt: TGTGCCAGCAGTGAGCGGGGGCGCACAGATACGCAGTATTTT

len: 12
abundance: once
j_gene: TRBJ1-6
d_gene: -
v_gene: TRBV27
CDR3aa: CASSEFGSPLHF
CDR3nt: TGTGCCAGCAGTGAATTTGGTTCACCCCTCCACTTT

len: 13
abundance: -
j_gene: TRBJ1-2
d_gene: -
v_gene: TRBV5-1
CDR3aa: CASSLSVSYGYTF
CDR3nt: TGCGCCAGCAGCTTGTCGGTCTCCTATGGCTACACCTTC

len: 15
abundance: once
j_gene: TRBJ2-2
d_gene: TRBD2
v_gene: TRBV27
CDR3aa: CASSVAGSNTGELFF
CDR3nt: TGTGCCAGCAGTGTAGCGGGTTCGAACACCGGGGAGCTGTTTTTT

len: 17
abundance: -
j_gene: TRBJ1-4
d_gene: -
v_gene: TRBV25-1
CDR3aa: CASSMTDTLATNEKLFF
CDR3nt: TGTGCCAGCAGTATGACAGATACCCTCGCAACTAATGAAAAACTGTTTTTT

len: 14
abundance: -
j_gene: TRBJ1-2
d_gene: TRBD1
v_gene: TRBV5-1
CDR3aa: CASSSMTGEDGYTF
CDR3nt: TGCGCCAGCAGCTCCATGACAGGGGAGGATGGCTACACCTTC

len: 16
abundance: -
j_gene: TRBJ1-4
d_gene: -
v_gene: TRBV10-3
CDR3aa: CAISEIHREQGEKLFF
CDR3nt: TGTGCCATCAGTGAGATTCACAGGGAGCAGGGTGAAAAACTGTTTTTT

len: 15
abundance: -
j_gene: TRBJ2-1
d_gene: TRBD2
v_gene: TRBV5-1
CDR3aa: CASSLTSGGASEQFF
CDR3nt: TGCGCCAGCAGCCTCACTAGCGGGGGGGCCTCTGAGCAGTTCTTC

len: 15
abundance: -
j_gene: TRBJ1-2
d_gene: -
v_gene: TRBV6-1
CDR3aa: CASSYRGRAGAGYTF
CDR3nt: TGTGCCAGCAGCTATCGGGGGAGGGCAGGGGCTGGCTACACCTTC

len: 14
abundance: -
j_gene: TRBJ2-7
d_gene: -
v_gene: TRBV19
CDR3aa: CASSIAGSFYEQYF
CDR3nt: TGTGCCAGTAGTATAGCTGGCTCCTTCTACGAGCAGTACTTC

len: 18
abundance: few
j_gene: TRBJ2-7
d_gene: TRBD1
v_gene: TRBV5-1
CDR3aa: CASSPTPGTGRLSYEQYF
CDR3nt: TGCGCCAGCAGCCCGACTCCGGGGACAGGACGACTCTCCTACGAGCAGTACTTC

len: 15
abundance: -
j_gene: TRBJ2-1
d_gene: TRBD1
v_gene: TRBV2
CDR3aa: CASRVETGRYNEQFF
CDR3nt: TGTGCCAGCAGGGTGGAGACAGGGCGCTACAATGAGCAGTTCTTC

len: 16
abundance: -
j_gene: TRBJ2-7
d_gene: TRBD2
v_gene: TRBV28
CDR3aa: CASSPLRLAPAYEQYF
CDR3nt: TGTGCCAGCAGCCCTCTAAGACTAGCGCCAGCCTACGAGCAGTACTTC

len: 14
abundance: few
j_gene: TRBJ2-6
d_gene: -
v_gene: TRBV27
CDR3aa: CASSPQVLGPFLTF
CDR3nt: TGTGCCAGCAGTCCTCAAGTTCTGGGGCCCTTCCTGACTTTC

len: 13
abundance: -
j_gene: TRBJ2-1
d_gene: -
v_gene: TRBV30
CDR3aa: CAWSRDSYNEQFF
CDR3nt: TGTGCCTGGAGTCGGGACTCTTACAATGAGCAGTTCTTC